A single sample gave rise to the 3 T cell receptor beta chains below, sequenced in a study of blood T cell repertoires in COVID-19. Measured with immunoSEQ multiplex PCR; TCRdb has only the in-frame clones, and not every one. The sample includes roughly 70,000 clones, roughly 88% of them seen just once. The sequenced sample was peripheral blood. The source is a woman aged 70-85 years with acute or convalescent COVID-19.

The chain has TRBV5-1 and TRBJ2-5, with a possible D match to TRBD1 (5 bases). The CDR3 spans 15 residues. CDR1 and CDR2 (germline): SGHRS, YFSETQ. V was pared by 0 bases and J by 3 bases, with 12 bases between. This chain's CDR3 is CASSLEGFWKETQYF. CDR3 coding DNA: TGCGCCAGCAGCTTGGAGGGGTTTTGGAAAGAGACCCAGTACTTC.

This chain connects TRBV5-1 to TRBJ1-6; D is unclear. CDR1 is SGHRS, CDR2 YFSETQ, per germline. The CDR3 contains 15 residues. V dropped 4 bases and J dropped 6 bases, with 14 bases sitting between them. The CDR3 loop is CASSPGKVGNSPLHF. The CDR3 DNA reads as TGCGCCAGCAGCCCAGGAAAAGTCGGTAATTCACCCCTCCACTTT. Filled out from reference TRBV5-1 and TRBJ1-6, the complete variable domain reads KAGVTQTPRYLIKTRGQQVTLSCSPISGHRSVSWYQQTPGQGLQFLFEYFSETQRNKGNFPGRFSGRQFSNSRSEMNVSTLELGDSALYLCASSPGKVGNSPLHFGNGTRLTVT.

This clone was seen just once. The chain couples TRBV30 to TRBJ1-4; D remains unclear. The CDR3 loop spans 15 amino acids. V lost 0 bases, J lost 8 bases, and 16 bases lay in between. Germline V gene sequence: CDR1 GTSNPN, CDR2 SVGIG (reference sequence). The CDR3 sequence is CAWSVFGESEEKLFF. The CDR3 nucleotides read TGTGCCTGGAGTGTTTTTGGAGAGTCGGAAGAAAAACTGTTTTTT.